The T cell receptor (beta chain) described here comes from a study of control samples from healthy donors and cancer patients. Repertoires were generated with immunoSEQ multiplex PCR, while TCRdb's copy carries only in-frame clones and drops some. The data show about 180,000 clones, 94% seen once. Looked up from germline, CDR1 is MGHRA and CDR2 is YSYEKL. The V and J ends lost 1 base and 5 bases respectively, with 6 bases between them. The CDR3 has 13 amino acids. This clone was observed a handful of times. This TCR derives from a young woman in good health. The chain has TRBV4-1 and TRBJ1-5; D not resolved. The sample consisted of blood. The CDR3 coding sequence is TGCGCCAGCAGCCAAGGTTCCGATCAGCCCCAGCATTTT. It is translated as CASSQGSDQPQHF.